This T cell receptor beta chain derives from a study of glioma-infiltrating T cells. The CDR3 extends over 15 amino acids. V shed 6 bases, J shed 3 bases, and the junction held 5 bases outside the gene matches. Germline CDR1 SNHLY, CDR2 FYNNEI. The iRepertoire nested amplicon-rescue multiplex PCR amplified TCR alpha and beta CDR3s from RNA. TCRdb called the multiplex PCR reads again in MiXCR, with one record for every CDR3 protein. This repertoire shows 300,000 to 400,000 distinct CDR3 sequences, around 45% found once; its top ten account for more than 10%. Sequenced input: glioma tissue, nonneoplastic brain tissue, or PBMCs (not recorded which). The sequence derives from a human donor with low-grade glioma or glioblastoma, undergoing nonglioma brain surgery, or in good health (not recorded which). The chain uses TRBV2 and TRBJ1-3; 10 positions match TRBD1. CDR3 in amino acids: CASRLWTGGGNTIYF. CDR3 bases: TGTGCCAGCAGACTGTGGACAGGGGGTGGAAACACCATATATTTT.